This T cell receptor (beta chain) was recovered during a study of cytomegalovirus exposure and HLA in healthy donors. Whole-study findings and limits: Across donors, sequencing depth was assumed by presence/absence analyses to be roughly uniform. Cytomegalovirus status was reportedly diagnosed by the classifier with high specificity and sensitivity.

In regard to this clone: Antigen: not known. At one end the junction does not follow the germline gene, possibly because of a read error.

CDR1 is SGHAT and CDR2 is FQNNGV in the germline V gene. The CDR3 covers 18 residues. With 60 Vbeta and 13 Jbeta primers, the PCR was carried out. Clones were sequenced by immunoSEQ multiplex PCR, and TCRdb holds only the in-frame ones, with some missing. This table holds under 70,000 clones. The source of this sequence is a female donor in good health and CMV-seropositive. The chain has TRBV11-2 and TRBJ2-1; 8 nucleotides align to TRBD2. The material sequenced was PBMCs. The CDR3 coding sequence is TGTGCCAGCAGCCTAGGGCTAGCGGGTGATAGCTCCGACAATGAGCAGTTCTTC. Amino acid sequence: CASSLGLAGDSSDNEQFF.